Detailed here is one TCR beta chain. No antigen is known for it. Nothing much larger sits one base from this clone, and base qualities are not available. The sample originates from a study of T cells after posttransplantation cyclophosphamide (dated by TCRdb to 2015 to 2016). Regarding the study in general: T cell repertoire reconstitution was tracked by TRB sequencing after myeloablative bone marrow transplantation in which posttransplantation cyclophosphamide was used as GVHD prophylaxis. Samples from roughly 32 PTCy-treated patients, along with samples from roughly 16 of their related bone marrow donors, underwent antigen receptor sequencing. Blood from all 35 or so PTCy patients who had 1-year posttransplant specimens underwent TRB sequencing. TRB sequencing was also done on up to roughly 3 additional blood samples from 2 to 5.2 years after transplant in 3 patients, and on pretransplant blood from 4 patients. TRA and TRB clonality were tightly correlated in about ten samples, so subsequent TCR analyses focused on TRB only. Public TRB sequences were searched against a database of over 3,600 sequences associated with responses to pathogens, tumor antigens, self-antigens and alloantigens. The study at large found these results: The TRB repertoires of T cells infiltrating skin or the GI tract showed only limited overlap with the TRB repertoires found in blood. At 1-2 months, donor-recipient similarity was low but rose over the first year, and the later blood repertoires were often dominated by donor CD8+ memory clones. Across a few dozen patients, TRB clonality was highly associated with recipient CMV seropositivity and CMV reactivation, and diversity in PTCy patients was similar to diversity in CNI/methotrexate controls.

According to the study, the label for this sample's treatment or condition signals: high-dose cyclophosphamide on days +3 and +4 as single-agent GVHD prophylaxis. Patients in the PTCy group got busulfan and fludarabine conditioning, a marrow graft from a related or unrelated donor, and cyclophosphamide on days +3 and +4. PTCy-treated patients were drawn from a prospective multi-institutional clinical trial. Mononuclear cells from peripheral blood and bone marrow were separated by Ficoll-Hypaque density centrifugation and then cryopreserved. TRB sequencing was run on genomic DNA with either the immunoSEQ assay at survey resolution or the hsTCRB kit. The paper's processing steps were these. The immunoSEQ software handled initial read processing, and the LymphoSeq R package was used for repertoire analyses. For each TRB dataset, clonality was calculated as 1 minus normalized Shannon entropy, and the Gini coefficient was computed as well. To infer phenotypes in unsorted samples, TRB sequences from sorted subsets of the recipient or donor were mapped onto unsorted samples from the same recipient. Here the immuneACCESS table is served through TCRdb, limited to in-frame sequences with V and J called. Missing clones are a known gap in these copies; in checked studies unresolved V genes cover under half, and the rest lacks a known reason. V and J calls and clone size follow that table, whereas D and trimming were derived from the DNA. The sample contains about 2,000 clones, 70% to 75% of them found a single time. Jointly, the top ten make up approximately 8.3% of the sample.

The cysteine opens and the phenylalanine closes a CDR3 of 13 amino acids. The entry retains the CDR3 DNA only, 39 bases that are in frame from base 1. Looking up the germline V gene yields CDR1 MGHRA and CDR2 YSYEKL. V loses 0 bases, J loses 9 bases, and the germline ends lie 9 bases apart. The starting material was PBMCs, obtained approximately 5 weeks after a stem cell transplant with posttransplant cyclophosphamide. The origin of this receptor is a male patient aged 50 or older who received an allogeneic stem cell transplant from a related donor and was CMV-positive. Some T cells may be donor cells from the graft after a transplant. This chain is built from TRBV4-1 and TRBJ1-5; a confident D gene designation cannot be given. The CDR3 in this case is CASSQDWRLPQHF. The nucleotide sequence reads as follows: TGCGCCAGCAGCCAAGACTGGAGGCTGCCCCAGCATTTT.